Reported below is one TCR beta chain. The target antigen is unknown. This entry belongs to a study of Ad26.COV2.S vaccination and SARS-CoV-2 variants. Whole-study results and caveats: The TCR-based breadth and depth measures might underestimate overall T cell responses.

Measured with immunoSEQ multiplex PCR; TCRdb has only the in-frame clones, and not every one. The table records about 250,000 clones, around nine tenths of them present only once. CDR1 is MNHEY and CDR2 is SVGEGT in the germline V gene. J lost 4 bases, V lost 4 bases, and 14 bases had no gene match. CDR3 length: 17 residues. Indicated treatment: around 19 received Ad26.COV2.S at low or high dose, single or two shots; 5 received placebo; per-sample allocation not given. The samples were gathered on day 63 after the first injection of vaccine or placebo. The specimen comprised peripheral blood, sampled in a trial of Ad26.COV2.S vaccine versus placebo. This rearrangement joins TRBV6-2 or TRBV6-3 to TRBJ2-7; 9 nucleotides match TRBD1. This clonotype was sampled from a person aged 18-60 years who received the Ad26.COV2.S COVID-19 vaccine or a placebo. CDR3 sequence: CASSSKYRGRSDYEQYV. CDR3 DNA sequence: TGTGCCAGCAGTTCAAAATACAGGGGGCGTTCAGATTACGAGCAGTACGTC.